The sequence of this T cell receptor beta chain was determined in a study of Graves' ophthalmopathy and Graves' hyperthyroidism. Broader study findings: Most expanded clonotypes in thyroid above 0.001 frequency also showed up in blood. The model predicted progression of ophthalmopathy with a sensitivity of roughly 69%, and its specificity was about 73%.

Patients were left out if they had other autoimmune diseases, uncontrolled infections, pregnancy or lactation. Reliance was placed on clinical symptoms, serum thyroxine, TRAb, thyroid ultrasound and orbital computed tomography for diagnosis. This clonotype was seen ten or more times. Its specificity is not known. As the template, RNA transcripts were used to amplify TCR beta CDR3 regions. Investigators did first-round RT-PCR with HTBI primers, then second-round multiplex PCR. One entry per CDR3 protein results from TCRdb running MiXCR on the multiplex PCR reads. Of 300,000 or so distinct CDR3 sequences in the sample, 15% to 20% were seen once. Germline CDR1 is MNHNS and CDR2 is SASEGT. V dropped 3 bases and J dropped 10 bases, with 13 bases sitting between them. The CDR3 covers 13 residues.

The sequencing input was peripheral blood. This TCR derives from an adult man with Graves' ophthalmopathy. This chain joins TRBV6-1 and TRBJ2-4; D gene unclear. In nucleotides, the CDR3 is TGTGCCAGCAGTGACCCCCCGACGTATATTCAGTACTTC. The encoded protein is CASSDPPTYIQYF.